The clone carrying this T cell receptor beta chain was seen ten or more times. The target antigen is unknown. The germline CDR1 and CDR2 sequences are SGHRS and YFSETQ. V was clipped by 1 base and J by 6 bases; unmatched bases: 4. The CDR3 has 14 amino acids. The entry originates in a study of T-cell reconstitution after alpha-beta-depleted transplantation in children. Study conclusions and caveats: Once a year had passed after transplant, T-cell counts and diversity came mostly from newly produced T cells. After transplant, high TCRbeta diversity at day 60 in some patients arose from surviving recipient T cells and thymic progenitors. It was reported that alpha-beta T cells came from several hundred expanded graft clones (about two months after transplant).

The TCRbeta library was prepared with unique molecular identifiers. One entry per CDR3 protein results from TCRdb running MiXCR on the PCR reads. The data show roughly 70,000 distinct CDR3 sequences, roughly 4.9% seen once. The rearrangement uses TRBV5-1 and TRBJ1-5, with 7 bases identical to TRBD1. The sequences come from PBMCs, mostly from graft donor cells, collected 180 days after TCRalphabeta/CD19-depleted stem cell transplant. This clonotype was sampled from a boy under two years old who had a stem cell transplant for acute myeloid leukemia, so the T cells may come from the graft donor. The CDR3 reads CASSLSPGGQPQHF. CDR3 DNA sequence: TGCGCCAGCAGCTTGTCGCCAGGGGGTCAGCCCCAGCATTTT.